This TCR beta chain came from a study of cytomegalovirus exposure and HLA in healthy donors. V was pared by 4 bases and J by 8 bases, with 9 bases between. Germline V lookup: CDR1 SGHTA, CDR2 FQGTGA. The CDR3 runs to 11 residues. The table came from immunoSEQ multiplex PCR; TCRdb's copy has only in-frame clones and leaves some out. Among 55,000 to 70,000 clones listed, roughly nine tenths were seen once. The rearrangement joins TRBV7-3 to TRBJ2-7, with D possibly being TRBD2 (5 bases). The source is a woman under 40 in good health and CMV-seronegative. The sample was PBMCs. Here the CDR3 reads CASSSGVKQYF. The CDR3 DNA reads as TGTGCCAGCAGCTCCGGGGTGAAGCAGTACTTC. Full variable domain (rest looked up from reference TRBV7-3 and TRBJ2-7): GAGVSQTPSNKVTEKGKYVELRCDPISGHTALYWYRQSLGQGPEFLIYFQGTGAADDSGLPNDRFFAVRPEGSVSTLKIQRTERGDSAVYLCASSSGVKQYFGPGTRLTVT.